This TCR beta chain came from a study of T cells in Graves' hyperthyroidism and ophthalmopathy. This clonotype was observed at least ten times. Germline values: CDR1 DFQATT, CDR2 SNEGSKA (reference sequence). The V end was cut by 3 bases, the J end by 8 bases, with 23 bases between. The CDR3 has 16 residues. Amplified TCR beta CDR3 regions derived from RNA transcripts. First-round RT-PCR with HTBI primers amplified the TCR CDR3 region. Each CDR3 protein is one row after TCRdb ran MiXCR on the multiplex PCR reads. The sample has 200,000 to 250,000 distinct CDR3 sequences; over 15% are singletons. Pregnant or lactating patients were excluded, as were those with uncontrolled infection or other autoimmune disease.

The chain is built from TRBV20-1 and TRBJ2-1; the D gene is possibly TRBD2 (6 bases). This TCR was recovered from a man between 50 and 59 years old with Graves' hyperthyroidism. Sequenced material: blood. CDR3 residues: CSASIVAGRGYYEQFF. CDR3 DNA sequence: TGCAGTGCTAGTATTGTCGCGGGGAGAGGGTACTATGAGCAGTTCTTC.